These 31 T cell receptor beta chains originate from one sample sequenced in a study of identical twins. TCRdb re-analysed the 5' RACE reads in MiXCR, keeping a single row per CDR3 protein. The sample records roughly 250,000 distinct CDR3 sequences, roughly an eighth being singletons. Source material: memory (CD45RO+) T cells sorted from blood. The origin of the receptors is a woman aged 18 to 35 in good health.

The genes are TRBV18 and TRBJ1-6; TRBD1 matches 9 bases. With V trimmed by 3 bases and J by 10 bases, 4 bases remained unmatched. CDR1 KGHSH and CDR2 LQKENI come from the germline V gene. This CDR3 spans 14 amino acids. In DNA, the CDR3 is TGTGCCAGCTCACCGGGACAGGGCTCGTCACCCCTCCACTTT. This translates into CASSPGQGSSPLHF.

The chain recombines TRBV7-2 with TRBJ1-1, with D perhaps matching TRBD1 (6 bases). The V and J ends lost 3 bases and 4 bases respectively, with 18 bases between them. The CDR3 has 16 amino acids. The germline CDR1 and CDR2 sequences are SGHTA and FQGNSA. CDR3 sequence: CASSFYGTPLGTEAFF. In DNA form, the CDR3 reads TGTGCCAGCAGCTTTTATGGGACACCTTTGGGCACTGAAGCTTTCTTT.

This clonotype was seen a few times. The chain uses TRBV12-3 or TRBV12-4 and TRBJ2-2, with a tentative D call TRBD2 (7 bases). V lost 2 bases, J lost 8 bases, and 15 bases lay in between. The length of the CDR3 is 15 residues. DNA for the CDR3: TGTGCCAGCAGTTTATATGGGGGGGGGCCTGGGGAGCTGTTTTTT. This gives the protein CASSLYGGGPGELFF.

This sequence joins TRBV6-5 and TRBJ2-3, with 9 nucleotides matching TRBD2. V lost 2 bases, J lost 6 bases, and 12 bases stayed unmatched. The CDR3 has 17 amino acids. The germline V gene encodes CDR1 MNHEY and CDR2 SVGAGI. The CDR3 nucleotides are TGTGCCAGCAGTTACGCGCTAGCGGGGACTCGACGCGATACGCAGTATTTT. This translates into CASSYALAGTRRDTQYF.

This sequence joins TRBV28 and TRBJ2-1, with D possibly TRBD2 on 5 matching bases. Trimming left V 4 bases short and J 5 bases short, with 15 bases between. From germline, CDR1 is MDHEN and CDR2 SYDVKM. This CDR3 comprises 15 residues. The CDR3 spells CASSYSGLGNNEQFF. CDR3 sequence (DNA): TGTGCCAGCAGTTATTCGGGATTGGGGAACAATGAGCAGTTCTTC.

This clonotype was seen a handful of times. The genes are TRBV29-1 and TRBJ2-2, with 7 positions matching TRBD1. Germline V gene data show CDR1 as SQVTM and CDR2 as ANQGSEA. Trimming cost V 4 bases and J 4 bases; bases outside gene matches: 3. The CDR3 loop spans 13 amino acids. CDR3 loop: CSVADRVTGELFF. The CDR3 DNA sequence: TGCAGCGTTGCTGACAGGGTCACCGGGGAGCTGTTTTTT.

This clonotype has a handful of counts. CDR3 sequence: CASSSDWVQDYGYTF. The CDR3 region has the DNA TGTGCCAGCAGTTCTGATTGGGTCCAAGACTATGGCTACACCTTC. This chain uses TRBV6-2 or TRBV6-3 with TRBJ1-2; D unclear. This CDR3 is built from 15 residues. The V end lost 4 bases, the J end lost 3 bases, and 15 bases lay between the germline ends. Germline CDR1 and CDR2: MNHEY and SVGEGT.

The table lists this clonotype with a few counts. The chain employs TRBV12-3 or TRBV12-4 and TRBJ2-5; 13 bases align to TRBD2. CDR3 length equals 18 residues. Trimming took 4 bases from V and 6 from J; bases not matched to a gene: 14. The CDR3 nucleotides are TGTGCCAGCAGTTCCGGGACTAGCGGGACGGCCGGTCCCCAGACCCAGTACTTC. Translating gives CASSSGTSGTAGPQTQYF.

This clonotype was seen a few times. This chain links TRBV12-5 with TRBJ1-6; D is possibly TRBD1 (6 bases). Trimming left V 2 bases short and J 8 bases short, with 10 bases between. CDR3 length: 14 residues. CDR1 is LGHNT and CDR2 is FRNRAP in the germline V gene. CDR3 in DNA: TGTGCTAGTGGTTTGTTGGGGGCTGATTCACCCCTCCACTTT. It specifies CASGLLGADSPLHF.

This clonotype was seen at least ten times. The chain couples TRBV5-1 to TRBJ1-3; D call uncertain. V lost 2 bases and J 0 bases, leaving 9 bases between the germline ends. The CDR3 has 15 amino acids. Germline V gene sequence: CDR1 SGHRS, CDR2 YFSETQ. In nucleotides, the CDR3 is TGCGCCAGCAGCTTCAACGTGTTCTCTGGAAACACCATATATTTT. Translated: CASSFNVFSGNTIYF.

This clonotype has more than one count but fewer than ten. The CDR3, as DNA: TGTGCCAGCAGTTTGCAGCGCACGAGCTCCTACAATGAGCAGTTCTTC. Encoded protein: CASSLQRTSSYNEQFF. The J gene is TRBJ2-1, the V gene TRBV12-3 or TRBV12-4; D ambiguous. This CDR3 contains 16 residues. V lost 3 bases to trimming and J lost 0 bases, with 12 bases between them.

The chain couples TRBV6-1 to TRBJ2-5; D might be TRBD1 (7 bases). Per germline, CDR1 MNHNS and CDR2 SASEGT. The CDR3 is made up of 14 amino acids. The V and J ends lost 3 bases and 2 bases respectively, with 10 bases between them. The CDR3 coding sequence is TGTGCCAGCAGTGACGGGGGACAGCAAGAGACCCAGTACTTC. It is translated as CASSDGGQQETQYF.

This clonotype appeared a few times. This rearrangement joins TRBV7-2 to TRBJ2-5, with 11 bases that match TRBD2. V dropped 5 bases and J dropped 0; count of bases not matched to a gene: 8. The CDR3 consists of 17 residues. Germline V gene sequence: CDR1 SGHTA, CDR2 FQGNSA. The CDR3 protein is CASSGRTSGSYQETQYF. The CDR3 nucleotides read TGTGCCAGCAGCGGACGAACTAGCGGGAGTTACCAAGAGACCCAGTACTTC.

This clonotype occurred a few times. The genes are TRBV15 and TRBJ1-2, with D tentatively TRBD1 (5 bases). Deletions cut 4 bases from V and 7 bases from J, with 16 bases between. Looked up from germline, CDR1 is LNHNV and CDR2 is YYDKDF (reference sequence). The CDR3 length is 14 residues. CDR3 residues: CATSTRGRVIGYTF. In nucleotides, the CDR3 is TGTGCCACCAGCACCCGGGGCAGGGTGATTGGCTACACCTTC.

CDR3 amino acids: CASRQGAQRAFF. The CDR3 bases are TGTGCCAGCAGGCAAGGGGCCCAACGGGCTTTCTTT. The V call is TRBV6-5, the J call TRBJ1-1; TRBD1 might be the D (5 bases). CDR1 and CDR2 from the germline V gene are MNHEY and SVGAGI. Trimming stripped 6 bases from V and 11 bases from J, with 16 bases between. The CDR3 runs to 12 residues.

This clonotype has more than one count but fewer than ten. The V call is TRBV5-1, the J call TRBJ2-5; D is undetermined. V was pared by 4 bases and J by 1 base, with 11 bases between. Per germline, CDR1 SGHRS and CDR2 YFSETQ. The CDR3 sequence is 14 residues long. CDR3 sequence: CASSPATSQETQYF. CDR3 sequence (DNA): TGCGCCAGCAGCCCTGCCACGAGCCAAGAGACCCAGTACTTC.

This clonotype showed up just a few times. J is TRBJ1-2 and V is TRBV29-1; a possible D gene is TRBD1 (5 bases). Germline CDR1 is SQVTM and CDR2 is ANQGSEA. This CDR3 spans 12 amino acids. V was shortened by 2 bases and J by 5 bases, with 9 bases between the two germline ends. The CDR3 nucleotides are TGCAGCGTTGAAAAGACAGAGTATGGCTACACCTTC. Translation: CSVEKTEYGYTF.

The chain has TRBV20-1 and TRBJ2-1; 9 bases are shared with TRBD2. CDR1 and CDR2 from the germline V gene are DFQATT and SNEGSKA (reference sequence). V lost 4 bases and J lost 4; bases outside the gene matches: 2. The CDR3 runs 13 residues. The CDR3 region is CSAILAGYNEQFF. The CDR3 coding sequence is TGCAGTGCTATCCTAGCGGGATACAATGAGCAGTTCTTC.

V is TRBV20-1 and J is TRBJ1-1; no firm D call. V lost 5 bases and J 7 bases, leaving 14 bases between the germline ends. Germline CDR1 reads DFQATT; CDR2 reads SNEGSKA (reference sequence). CDR3 length equals 12 residues. The CDR3 coding sequence is TGCAGTGCTCGGAAGACGGGAGGTGAAGCTTTCTTT. This codes for CSARKTGGEAFF.

A few counts support this clonotype. The rearrangement uses TRBV7-2 and TRBJ1-6; TRBD1 agrees at 10 bases. The germline V gene encodes CDR1 SGHTA and CDR2 FQGNSA. This CDR3 is built from 15 residues. Germline trimming cut 5 bases from V and 7 bases from J; bases unmatched to any gene: 5. CDR3 amino acids: CASSSRQGANSPLHF. The DNA of the CDR3 is TGTGCCAGCAGCAGTCGACAGGGGGCAAATTCACCCCTCCACTTT.

In this sample, this clonotype turned up a few times. This chain links TRBV11-3 with TRBJ2-7, with TRBD2 as a possible D gene (7 bases). Germline lookup yields CDR1 SGHNT and CDR2 YENEEA. With 6 bases removed from V and 3 bases from J, the gap between germline ends came to 18 bases. The length of the CDR3 is 15 residues. CDR3: CASSTLRGAYYEQYF. The CDR3 DNA follows: TGTGCCAGCAGTACCCTACGGGGGGCCTACTACGAGCAGTACTTC.

This clonotype was seen many times. V gene TRBV29-1 combines with J gene TRBJ1-1; D ambiguous. The CDR3 consists of 13 residues. The V end was cut by 3 bases, the J end by 2 bases, with 10 bases between. The germline gives CDR1 SQVTM, CDR2 ANQGSEA. The CDR3 sequence is CSVDLHVNTEAFF. CDR3 nucleotides: TGCAGCGTTGACCTGCACGTTAACACTGAAGCTTTCTTT. Variable domain in full (rest from reference TRBV29-1 and TRBJ1-1): SAVISQKPSRDICQRGTSLTIQCQVDSQVTMMFWYRQQPGQSLTLIATANQGSEATYESGFVIDKFPISRPNLTFSTLTVSNMSPEDSSIYLCSVDLHVNTEAFFGQGTRLTVV.

This clonotype was counted a few times. The chain employs TRBV4-1 and TRBJ2-2, with TRBD1 identical over 8 bases. Looked up from germline, CDR1 is MGHRA and CDR2 is YSYEKL. This CDR3 region has 15 residues. V lost 5 bases, J lost 5 bases, and 7 bases stayed unmatched. The CDR3: CASSSGGLGTGELFF. For the CDR3, the DNA is TGCGCCAGCAGCTCAGGGGGCCTCGGAACCGGGGAGCTGTTTTTT.

This clonotype was seen repeatedly, ten times or more. CDR3 amino acids: CASSVTYGTEAFF. CDR3 DNA: TGTGCCAGCAGCGTAACATATGGAACTGAAGCTTTCTTT. The chain is built from TRBV9 and TRBJ1-1, with D hard to call. The CDR3 totals 13 residues. Germline V gives CDR1 SGDLS, CDR2 YYNGEE. Trimming cost V 1 base and J 5 bases, with 9 bases left between them.

The chain joins TRBV7-6 to TRBJ2-1; 12 bases are shared with TRBD2. CDR1 is SGHVS and CDR2 is FNYEAQ in the germline V gene. The CDR3 sequence is 15 residues long. J was trimmed by 7 bases and V by 8 bases; bases with no gene match: 9. The CDR3 region is CASAPATSGGNEQFF. In DNA, the CDR3 is TGTGCCAGCGCACCGGCGACTAGCGGGGGAAATGAGCAGTTCTTC.

V and J are TRBV24-1 and TRBJ2-2; no firm D call. Trimming left V 7 bases short and J 4 bases short, with 9 bases between. Germline assignment: CDR1 KGHDR and CDR2 SFDVKD. The CDR3 is made up of 13 amino acids. The CDR3 sequence is CATRKDGTGELFF. The CDR3 DNA follows: TGTGCCACCAGGAAGGACGGCACCGGGGAGCTGTTTTTT.

The V call is TRBV2, the J call TRBJ2-1; a weak D match, TRBD2 (5 bases). V dropped 7 bases and J dropped 8 bases, with 21 bases sitting between them. Germline-derived CDR1 and CDR2 are SNHLY and FYNNEI. This CDR3 is built from 15 residues. CDR3 sequence reads: CASTVRAGGLDEQFF. CDR3 nucleotides: TGTGCCAGCACCGTTCGGGCAGGAGGCCTCGATGAGCAGTTCTTC.

V gene TRBV12-3 or TRBV12-4 combines with J gene TRBJ2-4, with D hard to call. The CDR3 is 12 residues long. Trimming took off 2 bases at V and 4 bases at J, with 3 bases between the two ends. CDR3 DNA sequence: TGTGCCAGCAGTTTAACGAAAAACATTCAGTACTTC. Translated: CASSLTKNIQYF.

This clonotype has ten or more counts. The chain uses TRBV12-3 or TRBV12-4 and TRBJ2-7, with D tentatively TRBD1 or TRBD2 (5 bases each). The CDR3 contains 12 residues. Trimming cost V 6 bases and J 3 bases, with 9 bases left between them. CDR3 DNA: TGTGCCAGCAGCACTGGGGGCTACGAGCAGTACTTC. It specifies CASSTGGYEQYF.

J is TRBJ2-5 and V is TRBV2, with D hard to call. Trimming removed 8 bases from V and 4 bases from J, with 17 bases in between. Germline loops: CDR1 SNHLY, CDR2 FYNNEI. This CDR3 is built from 14 residues. The DNA for the CDR3 is TGTGCCAGCGGCATCCTTGGGCCTATAGAGACCCAGTACTTC. Its protein is CASGILGPIETQYF. The variable domain in full, completed from reference TRBV2 and TRBJ2-5, reads EPEVTQTPSHQVTQMGQEVILRCVPISNHLYFYWYRQILGQKVEFLVSFYNNEISEKSEIFDDQFSVERPDGSNFTLKIRSTKLEDSAMYFCASGILGPIETQYFGPGTRLLVL.

The V and J genes are TRBV14 and TRBJ2-3; 10 bases are shared with TRBD2. Looked up from germline, CDR1 is SGHDN and CDR2 is FVKESK. The CDR3 is 16 amino acids. V lost 4 bases to trimming and J lost 3 bases; unmatched junction nucleotides: 7. The CDR3 loop is CASSLGAGGRTDTQYF. CDR3 DNA: TGTGCCAGCAGCCTCGGAGCGGGGGGGAGAACAGATACGCAGTATTTT. The full variable domain, in which reference TRBV14 and TRBJ2-3 provide the parts outside the CDR3, is EAGVTQFPSHSVIEKGQTVTLRCDPISGHDNLYWYRRVMGKEIKFLLHFVKESKQDESGMPNNRFLAERTGGTYSTLKVQPAELEDSGVYFCASSLGAGGRTDTQYFGPGTRLTVL.